These 5 T cell receptor beta chains were all obtained from the same sample, sequenced in a study of blood T cells in healthy people across ages. A second PCR of 7 to 11 cycles used a sample-barcoded 5' primer and a J-beta primer mix. A single record per CDR3 protein comes from TCRdb applying MiXCR to the 5' RACE reads. The table includes around 1.5 million distinct CDR3 sequences, roughly 40% detected once. Sequences were obtained from blood. Receptors were obtained from a woman younger than 35 in good health.

V gene TRBV5-1 combines with J gene TRBJ2-1, with D maybe TRBD2 (6 bases). Deletions cut 0 bases from V and 8 bases from J, with 12 bases between. The CDR3 is made up of 14 amino acids. Germline V gene sequence: CDR1 SGHRS, CDR2 YFSETQ. CDR3 region: CASSLDGLSYEQFF. The CDR3 DNA follows: TGCGCCAGCAGCTTGGACGGACTATCATATGAGCAGTTCTTC.

This clonotype was seen a few times. The chain joins TRBV28 to TRBJ1-1; the D gene is possibly TRBD1 (6 bases). CDR1 and CDR2 from the germline V gene are MDHEN and SYDVKM. V was trimmed by 6 bases and J by 7 bases, leaving 15 bases between them. The length of the CDR3 is 13 residues. The CDR3 nucleotides read TGTGCCAGCAGAGCCGCGGGGGGCTATGAAGCTTTCTTT. It specifies CASRAAGGYEAFF.

Worth noting for this clonotype: An end of the junction does not agree with germline; a read error may underlie this. The V gene is TRBV20-1, the J gene TRBJ1-2; TRBD1 matches 7 bases. CDR1 DFQATT and CDR2 SNEGSKA come from the germline V gene (reference sequence). CDR3 length equals 12 residues. The DNA for the CDR3 is TGCAGTGCACAGACAGGGCCTGCCGGCTACGCCTTC. Translation: CSAQTGPAGYAF.

The chain has TRBV12-3 or TRBV12-4 and TRBJ2-1; 8 positions match TRBD1. J lost 5 bases, V lost 5 bases, and 5 bases had no gene match. The CDR3 is 14 residues long. The CDR3 is CASSLRTGHNEQFF. As DNA, the CDR3 is TGTGCCAGCAGTCTAAGGACAGGGCACAATGAGCAGTTCTTC.

The chain carries TRBV7-2 and TRBJ1-1, with D uncertain. Trimming removed 2 bases from V and 2 bases from J, with 9 bases in between. From germline, CDR1 is SGHTA and CDR2 FQGNSA. The CDR3 has 14 residues. CDR3 in amino acids: CASSLPGFNTEAFF. The CDR3 coding sequence is TGTGCCAGCAGCTTACCCGGGTTCAACACTGAAGCTTTCTTT.